This T cell receptor (beta chain) was captured by sequencing in a study of shared T cell receptors in the human thymus. Generated by immunoSEQ multiplex PCR, the TCRdb table keeps only in-frame clones and is missing some. The sample consists of 500,000 to 850,000 clones, about 87% of them appearing once. The CDR3 is 15 amino acids. Per germline, CDR1 MNHNY and CDR2 SVGAGI (reference sequence). J gave up 3 bases and V 4 bases, and 8 bases lay outside the gene matches. The sample also formed part of further work on human thymus T cells.

The chain recombines TRBV6-6 with TRBJ2-7, with 8 bases that match TRBD1. The receptor's source is a boy under two years old with a congenital heart defect. Sequencing input: thymocytes. The CDR3 nucleotides read TGTGCCAGCAGTTCTCGGACAGGGCTCGACTACGAGCAGTACTTC. This sequence encodes CASSSRTGLDYEQYF.